The TCR beta chain described here comes from a study of T-cell reconstitution after alpha-beta-depleted transplantation in children. Findings of the study overall: It was newly produced T cells that mostly accounted for T-cell counts and diversity one year after transplant. Two months or so post-transplant, alpha-beta T cells reportedly derived from several hundred expanded graft clones.

With V trimmed by 3 bases and J by 2 bases, 15 bases remained unmatched. Germline V gene lookup returns CDR1 SGHRS and CDR2 YFSETQ. This CDR3 is 18 amino acids long. TCRbeta library preparation incorporated unique molecular identifiers. TCRdb re-derived calls from the PCR reads in MiXCR, one entry per CDR3 protein. The table has about 420,000 distinct CDR3 sequences, under 20% seen once; the top ten hold less than 30%. On this clonotype itself: Its specificity is not known.

J is TRBJ2-3 and V is TRBV5-1; TRBD1 agrees at 7 bases. This sequence originates from a boy younger than two who had a stem cell transplant for Wiskott-Aldrich syndrome, so the T cells may come from the graft donor. The material was PBMCs, mostly from graft donor cells, obtained 360 days after TCRalphabeta/CD19-depleted stem cell transplant. The CDR3 reads CASSWDSGTRAHTDTQYF. The CDR3 DNA is TGCGCCAGCAGCTGGGACAGTGGAACCCGAGCCCACACAGATACGCAGTATTTT.